The 12 T cell receptor beta chains below were found in one sample sequenced in a study of blood T cell repertoires in COVID-19. Measured with immunoSEQ multiplex PCR; TCRdb has only the in-frame clones, and not every one. The table lists over 85,000 clones, over 75% of them singletons. Input material: peripheral blood. Receptors were obtained from a man aged 60 to 69 with acute or convalescent COVID-19.

V gene TRBV24-1 combines with J gene TRBJ2-2; a possible D gene is TRBD1 (6 bases). Germline values: CDR1 KGHDR, CDR2 SFDVKD. The CDR3 is 14 amino acids. V was trimmed by 5 bases and J by 6 bases, leaving 12 bases between them. The CDR3 nucleotides read TGTGCCACCAGTGGCGAGGGGGTCCCCGGGGAGCTGTTTTTT. Protein product: CATSGEGVPGELFF.

The V and J genes are TRBV6-5 and TRBJ2-7, with TRBD1 identical over 7 bases. Trimming removed 6 bases from V and 2 bases from J; junction bases left unmatched: 10. The CDR3 consists of 15 residues. Germline assignment: CDR1 MNHEY and CDR2 SVGAGI. The CDR3 coding sequence is TGTGCCAGCAGCGTAACAGGGGCCGGGGCCTACGAGCAGTACTTC. Residues: CASSVTGAGAYEQYF.

V usage is TRBV3-1 (or the pseudogene TRBV3-2) and J usage is TRBJ2-3, with TRBD2 matching over 14 bases. J lost 0 bases, V lost 0 bases, and 8 bases had no gene match. The CDR3 contains 20 residues. Germline CDR1 is LGHDT and CDR2 is YNNKEL (reference sequence). The CDR3, as DNA: TGTGCCAGCAGCCAAGAAGGCGGACTAGCGGGAGGATCTAGCACAGATACGCAGTATTTT. Encoded protein: CASSQEGGLAGGSSTDTQYF.

The J gene is TRBJ1-2, the V gene TRBV2; maybe TRBD1 (5 bases). From germline, CDR1 is SNHLY and CDR2 FYNNEI. The V end lost 10 bases, the J end lost 11 bases, and 11 bases lay between the germline ends. The CDR3 is made up of 9 amino acids. In DNA form, the CDR3 reads TGTGCCATCCTTAAGGGGTACACCTTC. It yields the protein CAILKGYTF.

The table lists this clone with a few counts. The chain joins TRBV27 to TRBJ2-2; D gene uncertain. The germline V gene has CDR1 MNHEY and CDR2 SMNVEV (reference sequence). V lost 3 bases to trimming and J lost 11 bases, with 10 bases between them. The CDR3 is 12 residues long. CDR3 sequence: CASSLRGLELFF. The CDR3 nucleotides read TGTGCCAGCAGTTTGAGAGGCCTAGAGCTGTTTTTT.

The rearrangement uses TRBV5-4 and TRBJ1-1; TRBD1 is a possible D gene (5 bases). CDR1 and CDR2 from the germline V gene are SGHNT and YYREEE (reference sequence). Trimming shortened V by 3 bases and J by 1 base, and 10 bases separated the two germline ends. CDR3 size: 14 residues. The CDR3 loop reads CASSWGRGNTEAFF. The CDR3 DNA reads TGTGCCAGCAGCTGGGGGAGGGGGAACACTGAAGCTTTCTTT.

This clone is a singleton in its sample. The gene calls are TRBV7-2 and TRBJ2-7, with TRBD1 as a possible D gene (6 bases). CDR3 size: 14 residues. V dropped 4 bases and J dropped 2 bases, with 12 bases sitting between them. CDR1 and CDR2 (germline): SGHTA, FQGNSA. CDR3 in DNA: TGTGCCAGCAGCTCTCGGGACAAGACCTACGAGCAGTACTTC. It specifies CASSSRDKTYEQYF.

CDR3 sequence reads: CASSRGQGGSTDTQYF. The CDR3 DNA reads TGTGCCAGCAGCCGGGGACAGGGTGGGAGCACAGATACGCAGTATTTT. The chain uses TRBV7-8 and TRBJ2-3, with 9 bases identical to TRBD1. The CDR3 is 16 amino acids. Trimming took 5 bases from V and 0 from J; bases not matched to a gene: 6. Per the germline V gene, CDR1 is SGHVS and CDR2 is FQNEAQ.

This chain links TRBV6-4 with TRBJ2-3; 10 bases fit TRBD1. Looked up from germline, CDR1 is MRHNA and CDR2 is SNTAGT. The CDR3 is 15 amino acids. The V segment lost 5 bases and the J segment 4 bases; nucleotides outside the gene matches: 6. The CDR3 coding sequence is TGTGCCAGCAGTCTGGACAGGGGGGTGGCAGATACGCAGTATTTT. It encodes CASSLDRGVADTQYF.

The chain couples TRBV5-1 to TRBJ1-5; weak D call: TRBD1 (5 bases). The CDR3 spans 14 residues. CDR1 and CDR2 (germline): SGHRS, YFSETQ. Trimming removed 0 bases at V and 7 bases at J, with 11 bases between. CDR3: CASSLAGGRQPQHF. DNA for the CDR3: TGCGCCAGCAGCTTGGCGGGGGGGAGGCAGCCCCAGCATTTT.

About this clone: At one end, the junction sequence differs from germline, possibly due to a read error. The V gene is TRBV7-9, the J gene TRBJ1-2; D is uncertain. Germline V CDR1 and CDR2: SEHNR, FQNEAQ (reference sequence). The CDR3 has 13 residues. As DNA, the CDR3 is TGTGCCAGCAGCTCCCCCGAGACATTTCCCGGCAACTTC. As protein: CASSSPETFPGNF.

The chain has TRBV29-1 and TRBJ2-2; TRBD2 aligns across 7 bases. J was trimmed by 5 bases and V by 4 bases; bases with no gene match: 7. Germline loops: CDR1 SQVTM, CDR2 ANQGSEA. This CDR3 contains 14 residues. CDR3 loop: CSVVLAATTGELFF. The DNA of the CDR3 is TGCAGCGTTGTGCTAGCGGCCACTACCGGGGAGCTGTTTTTT.